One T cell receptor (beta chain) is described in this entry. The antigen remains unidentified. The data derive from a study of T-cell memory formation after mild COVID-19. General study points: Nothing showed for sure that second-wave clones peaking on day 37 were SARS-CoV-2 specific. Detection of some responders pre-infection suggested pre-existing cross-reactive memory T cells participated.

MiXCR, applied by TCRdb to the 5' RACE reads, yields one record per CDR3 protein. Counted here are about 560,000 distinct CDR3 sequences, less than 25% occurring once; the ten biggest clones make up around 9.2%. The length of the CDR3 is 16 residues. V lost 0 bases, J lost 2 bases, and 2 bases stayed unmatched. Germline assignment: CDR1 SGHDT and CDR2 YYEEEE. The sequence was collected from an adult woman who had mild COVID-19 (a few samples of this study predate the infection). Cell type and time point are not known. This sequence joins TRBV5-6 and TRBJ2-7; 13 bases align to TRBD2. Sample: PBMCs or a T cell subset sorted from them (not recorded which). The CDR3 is CASSLAGTSGTYEQYF. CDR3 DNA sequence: TGTGCCAGCAGCTTGGCCGGGACTAGCGGGACCTACGAGCAGTACTTC.